This TCR beta chain was found in a study of human T cells and chemical hapten exposure. Germline V gives CDR1 LNHDA, CDR2 SQIVND (reference sequence). Trimming stripped 7 bases from V and 3 bases from J, with 9 bases between. The length of the CDR3 is 12 residues. Documented time point: patch test 2, 6 weeks after DPC sensitization. Treatment meaning: therapeutic diphenylcyclopropenone sensitization with weekly scalp DPC. This clonotype was counted many times. Each CDR3 protein gets one entry after TCRdb re-called the RACE reads with MiXCR. This table has approximately 120,000 distinct CDR3 sequences, roughly 9% appearing once.

This sequence originates from a woman in her 40s with alopecia areata. Some clones in this sample may be carry-over from other donors' samples. The specimen comprised whole blood, sampled in connection with sensitization to the hapten diphenylcyclopropenone (DPC). The chain joins TRBV19 to TRBJ1-2; D remains unclear. In DNA form, the CDR3 reads TGTGCCAGTAATTCCGGGGACTATGGCTACACCTTC. It translates to CASNSGDYGYTF.